The present TCR beta chain was sequenced within a study of regulatory T cells in long-lasting Graves disease. Whole-study context: Antithyroid drugs had been taken under 3 months by newly diagnosed Graves' patients.

Study results and caveats: Favored usage of TRBV28, TRBJ1-2 and TRBJ2-5 was recorded in persistent disease. Persistent Graves' cases showed lower TCR diversity than newly diagnosed cases.

iRepertoire HTBI primers and Arm-PCR of CDR3 regions built TCR beta libraries. Per the authors' pipeline: The study identified more than 55 TRBV and more than 11 TRBJ segments across samples. Using its own MiXCR run on the multiplex PCR reads, TCRdb lists one record per CDR3 protein. It is TCRdb's table, rather than the study itself, that gives the V and J calls and clone size. Of 300,000 to 400,000 distinct CDR3 sequences listed, 18% were seen once; the top ten hold about two fifths. This clonotype was observed many times. The antigen is unknown. Stated time point: newly diagnosed GD, antithyroid drugs for less than 3 months. PBMC-extracted RNA yielded the TCR library. Trimming pared 6 bases from V and 6 bases from J, leaving 11 bases between. Germline V gene data show CDR1 as SEHNR and CDR2 as FQNEAQ (reference sequence). The CDR3 loop spans 12 amino acids.

The rearrangement joins TRBV7-9 to TRBJ1-1, with D unresolved. This material consisted of peripheral blood mononuclear cells (PBMCs), taken at new diagnosis, from a patient treated with antithyroid drugs. The TCR comes from a female donor with Graves disease. The CDR3 bases are TGTGCCAGCAGAGCAATAAGGGCTGAAGCTTTCTTT. Amino acids: CASRAIRAEAFF.